The source of this T cell receptor (beta chain) is a study of CD8 T cells in acute hepatitis C reinfection. Study-level background: Sequences come from NS3-1073-specific CD8+ T cells, during acute infection and after clearance.

The time point was: naive CD8 control sorted from an acute-time-point sample. Assay used: immunoSEQ multiplex PCR; TCRdb lists only in-frame clones, some missing. This table holds approximately 41,000 clones, around nine tenths found once. This TCR was sampled from a man aged 25-45 years with chronic hepatitis C. Sequencing was carried out using naive CD8+ T cells from PBMCs.

CDR3 loop: CASSYGLVSYEQYF. The CDR3 DNA reads as TGTGCCAGCAGTTACGGACTCGTCTCCTACGAGCAGTACTTC. V is TRBV6-5 and J is TRBJ2-7, with a weak D call TRBD2 (5 bases). V lost 2 bases to trimming and J lost 0 bases, with 8 bases between them. CDR1 is MNHEY and CDR2 is SVGAGI in the germline V gene. There are 14 residues in the CDR3.